This passage covers 26 T cell receptor beta chains from one sample sequenced in a study of CD8 T cells in ankylosing spondylitis. TCRdb ran MiXCR on the 5' RACE reads and lists one entry per CDR3 protein. The sample lists 150,000 or so distinct CDR3 sequences; roughly a third were seen once. The sample taken for sequencing was synovial fluid, either unsorted or a sorted T cell fraction (not recorded which). Source of these receptors: a male donor with ankylosing spondylitis.

The table lists this clonotype with many counts. The chain couples TRBV4-1 to TRBJ2-1, with D possibly being TRBD1 (5 bases). Germline lookup yields CDR1 MGHRA and CDR2 YSYEKL. The CDR3 sequence is 17 residues long. Trimming cost V 4 bases and J 5 bases, with 21 bases left between them. The CDR3: CASSRPRAMDINNEQFF. The CDR3 region has the DNA TGCGCCAGCAGCCGACCTCGCGCTATGGACATCAACAATGAGCAGTTCTTC.

This clonotype has only a few counts. The genes are TRBV5-1 and TRBJ1-2; a weak D match, TRBD1 (6 bases). V lost 4 bases and J 0 bases, leaving 10 bases between the germline ends. CDR1 and CDR2 (germline): SGHRS, YFSETQ. The CDR3 spans 14 residues. In DNA, the CDR3 is TGCGCCAGCAGCGGGGGGCCAGCTAACTATGGCTACACCTTC. Translated, it gives CASSGGPANYGYTF.

The chain carries TRBV18 and TRBJ2-2; 8 bases map to TRBD2. The CDR3 totals 17 residues. Per the germline V gene, CDR1 is KGHSH and CDR2 is LQKENI. Trimming at V came to 0 bases and at J to 1 base, leaving 4 bases not matched to a gene. The CDR3 DNA is TGTGCCAGCTCACCACCATCGCTAGCGGGGAACACCGGGGAGCTGTTTTTT. Amino acid sequence: CASSPPSLAGNTGELFF. The full variable domain, rest sourced from reference TRBV18 and TRBJ2-2, is NAGVMQNPRHLVRRRGQEARLRCSPMKGHSHVYWYRQLPEEGLKFMVYLQKENIIDESGMPKERFSAEFPKEGPSILRIQQVVRGDSAAYFCASSPPSLAGNTGELFFGEGSRLTVL.

This clonotype turned up a few times. The chain recombines TRBV29-1 with TRBJ1-2; D ambiguous. Per germline, CDR1 SQVTM and CDR2 ANQGSEA. Trimming left V 0 bases short and J 7 bases short, with 9 bases between. CDR3 length: 12 residues. This CDR3 is CSVEDLGGGYTF. CDR3 sequence (DNA): TGCAGCGTTGAAGATCTGGGCGGTGGCTACACCTTC.

This clonotype was picked up many times. This chain uses TRBV18 with TRBJ2-1; 16 nucleotides align to TRBD2. The germline V gene has CDR1 KGHSH and CDR2 LQKENI. The junction had 2 bases not matched to a gene; V was cut back by 0 bases and J by 3 bases. The CDR3 is 18 residues long. The CDR3 loop reads CASSPPGLAGGGYNEQFF. The CDR3 bases are TGTGCCAGCTCACCACCGGGACTAGCGGGAGGGGGCTACAATGAGCAGTTCTTC.

This clonotype has a handful of counts. V usage is TRBV9 and J usage is TRBJ2-5, with 10 nucleotides matching TRBD1. CDR3 size: 15 residues. In germline, CDR1 is SGDLS, CDR2 YYNGEE. With 0 bases clipped from V and 5 bases from J, the junction kept 4 bases outside the gene matches. As DNA, the CDR3 is TGTGCCAGCAGCGTAGGGGACAGGGGTCCGGAGACCCAGTACTTC. The encoded protein is CASSVGDRGPETQYF.

The CDR3 bases are TGTGCCAGCAGCGCCCCTACCAGGGGAGGGGGCGAAGCTTTCTTT. Translating it yields CASSAPTRGGGEAFF. The chain uses TRBV6-2 or TRBV6-3 and TRBJ1-1; 7 nucleotides align to TRBD1. With 6 bases clipped from V and 8 bases from J, the junction kept 15 bases outside the gene matches. This CDR3 comprises 15 residues. Germline values: CDR1 MNHEY, CDR2 SVGEGT.

There are many counts of this clonotype. The chain is built from TRBV5-1 and TRBJ2-5; D ambiguous. The CDR3 runs 13 residues. V lost 3 bases and J 0 bases, leaving 6 bases between the germline ends. Germline V gene data show CDR1 as SGHRS and CDR2 as YFSETQ. Written as DNA, the CDR3 is TGCGCCAGCAGCTACCAGTACCAAGAGACCCAGTACTTC. It is translated as CASSYQYQETQYF.

This clonotype showed up just a few times. The chain has TRBV3-1 and TRBJ1-1; D gene unclear. The CDR3 spans 13 residues. Per germline, CDR1 LGHDT and CDR2 YNNKEL (reference sequence). With 0 bases removed from V and 4 bases from J, the gap between germline ends came to 6 bases. CDR3 DNA sequence: TGTGCCAGCAGCCAAGATTGGGTCACTGAAGCTTTCTTT. Its translation is CASSQDWVTEAFF.

In this sample, this clonotype turned up a few times. The V and J genes are TRBV7-8 and TRBJ2-7; tentatively, D is TRBD1 (6 bases). The V gene's germline CDR1 is SGHVS and CDR2 FQNEAQ. The CDR3 covers 13 residues. V was trimmed by 5 bases and J by 4 bases, leaving 12 bases between them. The CDR3 region is CASSLTQGYEQYF. The CDR3 DNA reads as TGTGCCAGCAGCCTCACACAGGGATACGAGCAGTACTTC.

This clonotype was counted a few times. The chain carries TRBV20-1 and TRBJ2-7, with TRBD2 identical over 13 bases. From germline, CDR1 is DFQATT and CDR2 SNEGSKA (reference sequence). This CDR3 region has 14 residues. V trimming: 6 bases; J trimming: 3 bases; junction bases outside the gene matches: 5. The CDR3 here is CSATGTSGVYEQYF. The CDR3 coding sequence is TGCAGTGCCACCGGGACTAGCGGGGTCTACGAGCAGTACTTC.

The J gene is TRBJ1-1, the V gene TRBV7-9; no clear D. This CDR3 contains 12 residues. Trimming took 1 base from V and 10 from J, leaving 10 bases between them. CDR1 is SEHNR, CDR2 FQNEAQ, per germline (reference sequence). The DNA for the CDR3 is TGTGCCAGCAGCTTAGACCGGACTACAGCTTTCTTT. As protein: CASSLDRTTAFF.

In its sample, this clonotype was seen many times. This chain joins TRBV11-2 and TRBJ2-3, with D perhaps matching TRBD2 (5 bases). Per germline, CDR1 SGHAT and CDR2 FQNNGV. CDR3 length: 13 residues. V dropped 9 bases and J dropped 2 bases, with 12 bases sitting between them. This chain's CDR3 is CASTRINTDTQYF. CDR3 sequence (DNA): TGTGCCAGTACTAGGATTAACACAGATACGCAGTATTTT.

J is TRBJ2-5 and V is TRBV7-2; D gene unclear. V was pared by 5 bases and J by 5 bases, with 15 bases between. Germline V CDR1 and CDR2: SGHTA, FQGNSA. There are 14 residues in the CDR3. The CDR3 sequence: CASSRSKGRETQYF. The DNA of the CDR3 is TGTGCCAGCAGCCGAAGTAAAGGGCGGGAGACCCAGTACTTC.

This chain connects TRBV12-5 to TRBJ1-1; TRBD1 is a possible D gene (6 bases). Trimming took 1 base from V and 5 from J, leaving 14 bases between them. Germline CDR1 is LGHNT and CDR2 is FRNRAP. There are 15 residues in the CDR3. CDR3 DNA: TGTGCTAGTGGTTTGGAACAAAGCAGGGGTACTGAAGCTTTCTTT. Protein product: CASGLEQSRGTEAFF.

This clonotype was picked up a small number of times. V and J are TRBV18 and TRBJ2-2; 9 bases fit TRBD2. The trim removed 6 bases at V and 2 bases at J, leaving 7 bases unmatched. Per germline, CDR1 KGHSH and CDR2 LQKENI. CDR3 length equals 16 residues. The CDR3 DNA follows: TGTGCCAGCTCGCCCAGACTAGCGGTTAACACCGGGGAGCTGTTTTTT. Translation gives CASSPRLAVNTGELFF.

The chain joins TRBV14 to TRBJ2-5; D is unresolved. The CDR3 spans 13 residues. V dropped 6 bases and J dropped 7 bases, with 15 bases sitting between them. Germline V gene lookup returns CDR1 SGHDN and CDR2 FVKESK. The CDR3 DNA is TGTGCCAGCAGTCACATTTGGAGCTGGACCCAGTACTTC. Protein product: CASSHIWSWTQYF.

This clonotype has ten or more counts. This CDR3 reads CASSRGPGDTQYF. For the CDR3, the DNA is TGTGCCAGCTCACGGGGCCCGGGGGATACGCAGTATTTT. The chain combines TRBV18 with TRBJ2-3, with D possibly being TRBD1 or TRBD2 (5 bases each). Trimming shortened V by 4 bases and J by 6 bases, and 11 bases separated the two germline ends. Germline-derived CDR1 and CDR2 are KGHSH and LQKENI. CDR3 length equals 13 residues.

The J gene is TRBJ2-1, the V gene TRBV11-2, with 13 bases fitting TRBD2. Unmatched junction bases numbered 8, after V lost 4 bases and J lost 8 bases. The CDR3 runs 16 residues. Looked up from germline, CDR1 is SGHAT and CDR2 is FQNNGV. CDR3 nucleotide sequence: TGTGCCAGCAGCTACCTAGGGACTAGCGGGGTATATGAGCAGTTCTTC. Its translation: CASSYLGTSGVYEQFF. Supplemented by reference TRBV11-2 and TRBJ2-1, the full variable domain reads EAGVAQSPRYKIIEKRQSVAFWCNPISGHATLYWYQQILGQGPKLLIQFQNNGVVDDSQLPKDRFSAERLKGVDSTLKIQPAKLEDSAVYLCASSYLGTSGVYEQFFGPGTRLTVL.

There are many counts of this clonotype. The genes are TRBV12-3 or TRBV12-4 and TRBJ2-3; no reliable D call. Trimming shortened V by 10 bases and J by 6 bases, and 11 bases separated the two germline ends. The CDR3 contains 11 residues. DNA of the CDR3: TGTGCCACCTCACCCAGGGATACGCAGTATTTT. Amino acids: CATSPRDTQYF.

The rearrangement joins TRBV2 to TRBJ2-7; no clear D gene. Trimming removed 4 bases from V and 6 bases from J, with 7 bases in between. Germline V CDR1 and CDR2: SNHLY, FYNNEI. The CDR3 contains 11 residues. The CDR3 region has the DNA TGTGCCAGCAGTGTACACAGCGAGCAGTACTTC. Translation gives CASSVHSEQYF.

This clonotype was counted between two and nine times. The chain links TRBV11-2 to TRBJ1-4, with D possibly TRBD1 on 5 matching bases. CDR3 length: 13 amino acids. V lost 11 bases and J 8 bases, leaving 18 bases between the germline ends. CDR1 and CDR2 from the germline V gene are SGHAT and FQNNGV. CDR3 bases: TGTGCCTCGGCCGGGGGGACTCACGAAAAACTGTTTTTT. It yields the protein CASAGGTHEKLFF. Full variable domain (missing parts from reference TRBV11-2 and TRBJ1-4): EAGVAQSPRYKIIEKRQSVAFWCNPISGHATLYWYQQILGQGPKLLIQFQNNGVVDDSQLPKDRFSAERLKGVDSTLKIQPAKLEDSAVYLCASAGGTHEKLFFGSGTQLSVL.

In its sample, this clonotype was seen a few times. The V call is TRBV7-2, the J call TRBJ2-3, with D possibly TRBD2 on 8 matching bases. Trimming took off 4 bases at V and 5 bases at J, with 16 bases between the two ends. CDR1 is SGHTA, CDR2 FQGNSA, per germline. CDR3 length: 15 residues. CDR3 DNA: TGTGCCAGCAGCTCTAGCGGGCCAGGGGGAGATACGCAGTATTTT. The encoded protein is CASSSSGPGGDTQYF. Complete variable domain (other parts from reference TRBV7-2 and TRBJ2-3): GAGVSQSPSNKVTEKGKDVELRCDPISGHTALYWYRQSLGQGLEFLIYFQGNSAPDKSGLPSDRFSAERTGGSVSTLTIQRTQQEDSAVYLCASSSSGPGGDTQYFGPGTRLTVL.

This clonotype has only a few counts. The V gene is TRBV6-2 or TRBV6-3, the J gene TRBJ2-7; TRBD2 agrees at 9 bases. V lost 5 bases to trimming and J lost 2 bases; unmatched junction nucleotides: 4. The germline V gene encodes CDR1 MNHEY and CDR2 SVGEGT. This CDR3 has 14 amino acids. The CDR3 DNA follows: TGTGCCAGCAGTAAGACTAGCGGACCCTACGAGCAGTACTTC. It codes for CASSKTSGPYEQYF.

The sample holds a few counts of this clonotype. This sequence joins TRBV4-1 and TRBJ2-1; 7 nucleotides line up with TRBD2. J lost 0 bases, V lost 3 bases, and 8 bases had no gene match. This CDR3 has 17 residues. Germline assignment: CDR1 MGHRA and CDR2 YSYEKL. The DNA of the CDR3 is TGCGCCAGCAGCCACCCCCTAGCGGAGAGCTCCTACAATGAGCAGTTCTTC. As protein: CASSHPLAESSYNEQFF.

This clonotype has a handful of counts. The V call is TRBV9, the J call TRBJ1-3; TRBD1 agrees at 7 bases. This CDR3 is built from 17 residues. J lost 3 bases, V lost 2 bases, and 11 bases had no gene match. Germline loops: CDR1 SGDLS, CDR2 YYNGEE. The CDR3 DNA is TGTGCCAGCAGCGTCGGGACAGACTCAACCCGTGGAAACACCATATATTTT. This encodes CASSVGTDSTRGNTIYF.